The present T cell receptor beta chain was sequenced within a study of blood T cell repertoires in COVID-19. Study summary: Samples of COVID-19 (acute and convalescent) were obtained from the United States, Italy and Spain. Nucleic acid was either cDNA or gDNA, and it came from T cells, B-cell-depleted T cells, or PBMCs.

Trimming cost V 3 bases and J 3 bases, with 8 bases left between them. Germline CDR1 and CDR2: MGHDK and SYGVNS. The CDR3 contains 14 residues. In the original workflow: By means of reference gene primer amplification, nucleated cell counts were estimated. The method was immunoSEQ multiplex PCR; TCRdb's version includes in-frame clones alone and lacks a portion of them. V, J and clone size are taken as reported in that table, and D and trimming were inferred from the DNA itself. The sample has 80,000 to 90,000 clones, 82% seen once. The sequenced material came from peripheral blood. The chain has TRBV25-1 and TRBJ2-2, with D unclear. This sequence originates from a woman older than 75 with acute or convalescent COVID-19. CDR3 residues: CASSDATYTGELFF. For the CDR3, the DNA is TGTGCCAGCAGTGATGCGACTTACACCGGGGAGCTGTTTTTT.